Below, 14 T cell receptor beta chains from the same sample are listed, as sequenced in a study of cytomegalovirus exposure and HLA in healthy donors. 60 Vbeta and 13 Jbeta primers were used in PCR. Here immunoSEQ multiplex PCR was the method, and the copy in TCRdb shows in-frame clones only, minus some. The repertoire holds under 150,000 clones, with around 77% as singletons. Input material: PBMCs. The receptors stem from a woman between 25 and 40 years old in good health and CMV-seropositive.

The V call is TRBV19, the J call TRBJ1-1; D might be TRBD1 (5 bases). Trimming stripped 0 bases from V and 3 bases from J, with 17 bases between. The CDR3 extends over 17 amino acids. Germline loops: CDR1 LNHDA, CDR2 SQIVND (reference sequence). CDR3 in amino acids: CASSIDRGMGLDTEAFF. CDR3 nucleotides: TGTGCCAGTAGTATAGATCGGGGCATGGGACTGGACACTGAAGCTTTCTTT. Using reference TRBV19 and TRBJ1-1 for the parts outside the CDR3, the full variable domain is DGGITQSPKYLFRKEGQNVTLSCEQNLNHDAMYWYRQDPGQGLRLIYYSQIVNDFQKGDIAEGYSVSREKKESFPLTVTSAQKNPTAFYLCASSIDRGMGLDTEAFFGQGTRLTVV.

The rearrangement joins TRBV7-2 to TRBJ2-1, with TRBD2 identical over 8 bases. The V and J ends lost 6 bases and 8 bases, in that order; junction bases with no gene match: 12. The CDR3 is 15 residues long. Germline V lookup: CDR1 SGHTA, CDR2 FQGNSA. The CDR3 protein is CASRGGNGGAYEQFF. As DNA, the CDR3 is TGTGCCAGCAGAGGAGGAAACGGGGGGGCCTATGAGCAGTTCTTC.

The gene calls are TRBV13 and TRBJ2-7; 8 bases agree with TRBD1. Germline CDR1 and CDR2: PRHDT and FYEKMQ (reference sequence). This CDR3 has 15 amino acids. Trimming removed 4 bases from V and 1 base from J; junction bases left unmatched: 6. The CDR3 bases are TGTGCCAGCAGCTCCAACCGACAGGGGTCCTACGAGCAGTACTTC. Translation: CASSSNRQGSYEQYF.

This chain uses TRBV19 with TRBJ2-7, with TRBD2 identical over 7 bases. The germline V gene has CDR1 LNHDA and CDR2 SQIVND (reference sequence). The J segment lost 3 bases and the V segment lost 2 bases, leaving 7 bases of the junction unmatched. CDR3 size: 15 residues. The CDR3 nucleotides are TGTGCCAGTAGTATATTGGCTAGCGGCCTCTACGAGCAGTACTTC. Its protein is CASSILASGLYEQYF.

The CDR3 sequence is CAAGMGQPNTEAFF. The DNA for the CDR3 is TGCGCCGCGGGAATGGGACAGCCGAACACTGAAGCTTTCTTT. The rearrangement uses TRBV4-1 and TRBJ1-1; TRBD1 agrees at 7 bases. This CDR3 spans 14 amino acids. Germline CDR1 MGHRA, CDR2 YSYEKL. After removal of 11 bases from V and 1 base from J, the junction contained 10 bases not matched to a gene.

The V call is TRBV4-1, the J call TRBJ1-2; 7 bases line up with TRBD1. J gave up 4 bases and V 1 base, and 12 bases lay outside the gene matches. Germline V gene data show CDR1 as MGHRA and CDR2 as YSYEKL. The CDR3 has 17 amino acids. The CDR3: CASSQAPRGRNPYGYTF. The CDR3 DNA reads as TGCGCCAGCAGCCAAGCCCCGAGGGGGCGTAACCCCTATGGCTACACCTTC.

V usage is TRBV5-1 and J usage is TRBJ1-2; 7 bases are shared with TRBD1. The CDR3 spans 14 residues. J gave up 6 bases and V 3 bases, and 8 bases lay outside the gene matches. CDR1 SGHRS and CDR2 YFSETQ come from the germline V gene. DNA of the CDR3: TGCGCCAGCAGCTCTCATAAAACAGGGGATGGCTACACCTTC. This codes for CASSSHKTGDGYTF.

The CDR3 protein is CSARREAEAFF. In DNA form, the CDR3 reads TGCAGTGCCCGGAGGGAGGCTGAAGCTTTCTTT. The chain is built from TRBV20-1 and TRBJ1-1; D is unclear. CDR3 length: 11 residues. Trimming stripped 6 bases from V and 6 bases from J, with 11 bases between. CDR1 and CDR2 (germline): DFQATT, SNEGSKA (reference sequence).

This clone was seen a single time. The chain employs TRBV19 and TRBJ1-1; 9 bases map to TRBD1. The CDR3 totals 15 residues. In germline, CDR1 is LNHDA, CDR2 SQIVND (reference sequence). V shed 4 bases and J 3 bases; nucleotides not matched to a gene: 6. Written as DNA, the CDR3 is TGTGCCAGTAGTAAGGACAGGGGTGGATACACTGAAGCTTTCTTT. Its protein product is CASSKDRGGYTEAFF.

The rearrangement joins TRBV2 to TRBJ2-7; 7 bases map to TRBD2. Germline CDR1 reads SNHLY; CDR2 reads FYNNEI. The trim removed 8 bases at V and 3 bases at J, leaving 4 bases unmatched. CDR3 length: 12 amino acids. DNA of the CDR3: TGTGCCAGCGGACTAGAGGGCTACGAGCAGTACTTC. Translation: CASGLEGYEQYF.

This clone has only one observation. The rearrangement uses TRBV6-1 and TRBJ1-5; 8 bases are shared with TRBD1. CDR1 and CDR2 (germline): MNHNS, SASEGT. The CDR3 is 15 amino acids. V lost 8 bases, J lost 1 base, and 7 bases stayed unmatched. CDR3 nucleotide sequence: TGTGCCAGCGGGCAGGGGGCCCAGAGCAATCAGCCCCAGCATTTT. Protein: CASGQGAQSNQPQHF.

This clone was recorded only once. In DNA, the CDR3 is TGTGCCAGCAGCCCCATGGGGGCCTATGGCTACACCTTC. Translating it yields CASSPMGAYGYTF. The rearrangement joins TRBV11-2 to TRBJ1-2, with a possible D match to TRBD1 (6 bases). V was cut by 5 bases and J by 4 bases, with 11 bases left in between. The CDR3 has 13 residues. Per the germline V gene, CDR1 is SGHAT and CDR2 is FQNNGV.

The rearrangement joins TRBV6-1 to TRBJ2-7, with 10 bases that match TRBD1. Germline CDR1 and CDR2: MNHNS and SASEGT. J lost 3 bases, V lost 5 bases, and 1 base had no gene match. The CDR3 length is 13 residues. CDR3 sequence reads: CASSWTGGYEQYF. CDR3 in DNA: TGTGCCAGCAGTTGGACAGGGGGCTACGAGCAGTACTTC.

The chain couples TRBV7-9 to TRBJ2-1; 14 bases fit TRBD2. With V trimmed by 4 bases and J by 10 bases, 3 bases remained unmatched. The CDR3 spans 14 residues. CDR1 and CDR2 (germline): SEHNR, FQNEAQ (reference sequence). CDR3 DNA sequence: TGTGCCAGCAGCTGGGGACTAGCGGGAGACGAGCAGTTCTTC. Residues: CASSWGLAGDEQFF.